This T cell receptor beta chain was documented in a study of cytomegalovirus exposure and HLA in healthy donors (dated by TCRdb to about 2017). A note on the overall study: An earlier analysis of roughly 500 of the donors reported under 300 Gb of sequence data and approximately 120 million unique TCR beta sequences obtained from about 179 million T cells. A later genetic analysis took genome-wide SNP genotypes for about three fifths of the 666 donors and used that subset as a discovery cohort. An earlier analysis of fewer than 750 of the donors used high-throughput TCR beta sequencing to judge whether each TCR beta V gene segment behaved as functional or pseudogenic. In the later analysis, no new phenotypic data were used to find candidate immune exposures; instead, reliance was placed on TCR beta sequences and their occurrence across donors. Among the roughly 400 genotyped donors, approximately 82% belonged to the genetic ancestry cluster associated with self-reported Caucasian donors. Every discovery cohort repertoire had been produced on one sequencing platform. The number of typed donors differed by locus: about 620-640 for A, B, C, DRB1 and DQB1; some 540 for DQA1; about 600 for DPA1; and about 470 for DPB1. Donor age, sex, ethnicity and CMV serostatus were compiled alongside the repertoire data. A later analysis re-examined previously published TCR beta repertoires from about 700 donors and added high-resolution HLA genotyping to investigate patterns of TCR occurrence. Across some 400 genotyped donors of the cohort, an average of roughly 230,000 unique TCR beta nucleotide sequences per donor were sequenced, and roughly 18% of those sequences were non-productive. The T cell repertoires of under 750 subjects were profiled by immunosequencing and related to cytomegalovirus serostatus. In addition to the first cohort of 666 subjects, a separate validation cohort of 130 or so different subjects was used. Roughly 5 DR-DQ haplotypes were handled as single units for association and clustering because linkage in the cohort was strong. About 320 gigabases of sequencing data and approximately 80 million unique TCR sequences were included in an early release covering 550 to 800 HLA-typed donors. Both class I and class II loci were covered by HLA typing, at four-digit resolution. The aim of the study was to test whether cataloging public T cell receptors could identify signatures of past pathogen exposure. To predict cytomegalovirus infection status, the study brought together high-throughput TCR immunosequencing, statistical association of individual TCRs with disease status, and machine learning.

The CDR3 holds 14 amino acids from the cysteine to the phenylalanine. Of the read, only the CDR3 DNA is kept; its 42 bases are in frame from base 1. The germline V gene sets CDR1 to SGHDN and CDR2 to FVKESK. V is pruned by 1 base and J by 4 bases, leaving 3 bases of the junction without a gene match. On the study overall, not on this receptor specifically: While some public TCRs were present in many individuals, most TCR sequences turned up only very rarely across donors. Immune exposure information for the cohort was limited to CMV serostatus. A later genetic analysis reported fewer N-insertions in productive TCRs among donors in an Asian-associated ancestry cluster than the 666-donor mean. The authors suggested that the approach could potentially be extended to other disease states and immunological phenotypes. A cluster of highly shared sequence variants was judged likely to be a technical artifact of the sequencing pipeline. In a later analysis, several top co-occurrence clusters were reported to appear linked to parvovirus B19, influenza, CMV and Epstein-Barr virus. A further reported finding was that TCR beta sequences accurately predicted the HLA-A and HLA-B alleles for most subjects in the first cohort. A later analysis found that HLA-associated TCR beta chains were more clonally expanded and had lower generation probabilities than equally common non-associated chains. The cohort was sequenced for TCR beta chains only, and without alpha or paired-chain data the features that could be detected were limited. In an earlier analysis of approximately 590 of the donors, most TCR beta V segments were observed in productive rearrangements about 90% or about 30% of the time, broadly matching IMGT annotations. V-gene and J-gene trimming of TCR beta chains was associated with a missense DCLRE1C variant in a later genetic analysis, and the association was replicated in an independent cohort. About 15 rarely observed V segments, including chromosome 9 orphons, were excluded from the earlier analysis of approximately 500 of the donors because counts were too low. In a later analysis, some 17,000 TCR beta sequences were associated with specific HLA alleles at a false discovery rate of 0.05. The classifier was reported to diagnose cytomegalovirus status with high specificity and sensitivity in both the original and validation cohorts. According to a later analysis, most CMV-associated TCR beta chains appeared to be HLA-restricted, and the HLA associations seemed to be driven largely by CMV exposure. In a later analysis, the rate of TCR association differed among HLA loci, with DRB1 alleles having the most associated TCRs and HLA-C alleles having the fewest. Linkage disequilibrium might explain the correlated functional status among segregating V segments, but an unknown experimental factor could not be excluded. Because HLA typing was unavailable for some donors at each locus, only the typed subset was used in association tests. Presence/absence analyses assumed roughly uniform sequencing depth across donors, an assumption that may not hold. The study gave a list of 150 to 200 TCR beta chains associated with cytomegalovirus. Strong co-occurrence of HLA alleles, especially DR and DQ, made assigning TCR associations to individual alleles difficult. The 87-base-pair reads could not distinguish some IMGT-functional V segments, including TRBV6-2 and TRBV6-3, so those segments were excluded. Three of the identified cytomegalovirus-associated TCR beta chains were confirmed in vitro to be specific for cytomegalovirus antigens.

The library was built by means of the immunoSEQ multiplex PCR assay. A mixture of 60 forward primers for TCR Vbeta segments and 13 reverse primers for TCR Jbeta segments was used in the multiplex PCR. Amplification of the CDR3 region of rearranged TCR beta genes was performed with a multiplex PCR assay on genomic DNA. The amplified TCR beta libraries were sequenced on the Illumina HiSeq System as 87-base-pair reads. In the paper's pipeline: A later analysis tallied 70 million to 100 million unique TCR beta chains across the 666 repertoires, and approximately 12 million of those chains were shared by two or more donors. To remove PCR and sequencing errors, raw reads were error-corrected and collapsed into unique sequences using a nearest-neighbor algorithm that merged closely related sequences. Alignment of CDR3 sequences to IMGT reference sequences was used to assign V, D and J gene segments. For a sequence to be retained, a match of at least six nucleotides to both a V gene segment and a J gene segment was required. A rearrangement counted as productive if the CDR3 had no stop codons and remained in frame with V and J, and every other rearrangement counted as non-productive. CDR3 was defined by IMGT convention, running from the second conserved V-encoded cysteine to the conserved J-encoded phenylalanine. Sequences without an unambiguous match to a single V gene segment were excluded from the earlier analysis of several hundred of the donors. An earlier analysis of 587 of the donors classified V segments as functional when productive rearrangements were above 56.7% and as segregating when the standard deviation between donors was above 5%. A statistical classification framework was built for diagnosing cytomegalovirus status from the catalog of TCR beta chain sequences. In a later analysis, V and J genes were assigned by comparing TCR nucleotide sequences against IMGT/GENE-DB human TR gene sequences. Using the TCRdist pipeline, a later analysis assigned CDR3 sequences along with most-parsimonious VDJ recombination scenarios. In a later analysis, every TCR beta chain was defined by the combination of its CDR3 amino acid sequence and its V-gene family, and reads without a unique V-gene family were dropped. To address suspected cross-contamination and a sequencing artifact, a later analysis removed 592 highly shared, low-generation-probability nucleotide sequences. In a later analysis, a clonal expansion index for each public chain was calculated from normalized within-repertoire ranks of inferred template counts. A later analysis computed generation probabilities with a VDJ recombination model fitted to out-of-frame rearrangements, and checked the results against IGoR. In a later analysis, TCR-TCR, TCR-HLA and TCR-CMV co-occurrence was scored with hypergeometric tests, and a repertoire-size bias correction was applied to TCR pairs. False discovery rates were estimated in a later analysis by permuting HLA or CMV assignments 20 times. In a later analysis, co-occurring TCRs were grouped with DBSCAN, and TCRdist sequence similarity was added when clustering was performed within HLA-allele-positive subsets. Co-occurrence clustering excluded repertoires with fewer than 30,000 or more than 120,000 public chains, plus five with anomalous nucleotide sharing. In its TCRdb copy, this immuneACCESS table keeps in-frame sequences only and misses some clones. Where compared with another copy, unresolved V genes explain less than half of these, and the others have no known cause. Clone size and V and J calls were adopted from that table, with D and trimming inferred from the DNA. This sample's table lists some 130,000 clones. Together, the top ten hold roughly 1.7% of the sample.

For this clone: It has no known antigen specificity.

The cohort consisted of more than 650 healthy bone marrow donors. At the time of sampling, all cohort members were nominally healthy, though unrecorded immune exposures were likely present. The donor was CMV seropositive and belonged to the group of 270 or so seropositive cohort members. A peripheral blood sample was collected from each donor, and TCR beta sequencing was performed on peripheral blood mononuclear cells. Genomic DNA extraction from the blood cell samples was performed with the Qiagen DNeasy Blood Extraction Kit. Sequencing was done on a sample of PBMCs. The receptor chain draws on TRBV14 and TRBJ2-7; 8 of the junction bases match TRBD2. The receptor comes from a woman in her forties in good health and CMV-seropositive. The sequence in DNA is TGTGCCAGCAGCCAAGGGACTAGCTGGTACGAGCAGTACTTC. Its protein is CASSQGTSWYEQYF.